This T cell receptor beta chain was recorded in a study of blood T cell repertoires in COVID-19. TCRdb's copy holds only in-frame clones and misses some; the assay was immunoSEQ multiplex PCR. The table includes approximately 310,000 clones, over 75% detected once. Participants were aged 18 to 89 years from 20 to 30 US areas. Participants reported their clinical history, and cohort assignment relied on those reports. This clone appeared a single time. Germline-derived CDR1 and CDR2 are MGHDK and SYGVNS. The CDR3 totals 11 residues. V lost 9 bases to trimming and J lost 8 bases, with 13 bases between them.

The rearrangement joins TRBV25-1 to TRBJ1-2; D is undetermined. The TCR was taken from a man aged 25 to 40 who had recovered from COVID-19. Source material: PBMCs or T cells enriched from blood (not recorded which). The CDR3 sequence is CASGETRGYTF. CDR3 sequence (DNA): TGTGCCAGTGGGGAGACCCGAGGCTACACCTTC.